The present TCR beta chain was sequenced within a study of PD-L1 blockade in urothelial cancer. Germline lookup yields CDR1 MDHEN and CDR2 SYDVKM. V shed 2 bases and J shed 6 bases, with 17 bases lying between them. The CDR3 covers 16 residues. This table comes from immunoSEQ multiplex PCR, and its TCRdb copy is limited to in-frame clones, with some not included. The table lists 86,000 or so clones, approximately 81% of them singletons. Time point meaning: pretreatment peripheral blood. The clonotype was recovered from a man in his fifties or sixties with urothelial cancer. This sequence joins TRBV28 and TRBJ1-5; tentatively, D is TRBD1 (6 bases). The starting material was PBMCs, obtained around atezolizumab (anti-PD-L1) treatment. The CDR3 DNA sequence: TGTGCCAGCAGTTTAGGTCAACAGGGAACGGGTCAGCCCCAGCATTTT. This translates into CASSLGQQGTGQPQHF.